This TCR beta chain was recovered during a study of T cell repertoires in ileal Crohn's disease. About the research overall: Surgery for a complication: stricturing in about 60%, penetrating in about 40%. Study results and caveats: Compared with CD4 T cells, sorted CD8 cells carried more expanded clones. Clonal expansions were more frequent in active smokers than non-smokers at surgery. Every patient over 26.8% clonality showed endoscopic recurrence.

In its sample, this clone was seen once. Its antigen is unidentified. This CDR3 is built from 15 residues. Deletions cut 6 bases from V and 0 bases from J, with 9 bases between. Germline V CDR1 and CDR2: MDHEN, SYDVKM. Sequencing used immunoSEQ multiplex PCR; TCRdb keeps in-frame clones, though not all of them. The sample includes about 15,000 clones, 85% to 90% of them seen just once. This clonotype originated in an adult with Crohn's disease. J is TRBJ2-6 and V is TRBV28; D might be TRBD2 (5 bases). Input material: ileal tissue. The CDR3 coding sequence is TGTGCCAGCAGAACGGGGAGCTCTGGGGCCAACGTCCTGACTTTC. Protein product: CASRTGSSGANVLTF.